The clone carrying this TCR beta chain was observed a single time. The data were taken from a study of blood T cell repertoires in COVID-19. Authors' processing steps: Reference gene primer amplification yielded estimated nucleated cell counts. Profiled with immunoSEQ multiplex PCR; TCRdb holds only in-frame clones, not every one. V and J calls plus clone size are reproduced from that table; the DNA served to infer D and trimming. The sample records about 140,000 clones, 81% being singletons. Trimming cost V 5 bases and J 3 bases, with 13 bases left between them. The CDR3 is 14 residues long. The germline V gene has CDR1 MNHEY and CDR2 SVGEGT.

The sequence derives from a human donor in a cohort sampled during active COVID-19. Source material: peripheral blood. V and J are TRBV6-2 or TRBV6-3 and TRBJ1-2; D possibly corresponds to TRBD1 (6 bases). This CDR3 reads CASSTPGQDYGYTF. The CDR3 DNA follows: TGTGCCAGCAGTACTCCGGGACAAGACTATGGCTACACCTTC.